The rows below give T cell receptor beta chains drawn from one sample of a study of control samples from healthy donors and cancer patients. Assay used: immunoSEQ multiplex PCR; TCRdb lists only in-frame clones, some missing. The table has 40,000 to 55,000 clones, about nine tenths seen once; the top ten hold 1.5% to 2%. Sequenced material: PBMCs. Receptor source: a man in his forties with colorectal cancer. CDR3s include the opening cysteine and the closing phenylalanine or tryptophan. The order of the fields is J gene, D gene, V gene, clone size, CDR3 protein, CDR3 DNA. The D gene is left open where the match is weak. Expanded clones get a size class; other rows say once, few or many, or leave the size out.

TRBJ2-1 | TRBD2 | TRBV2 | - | CAAASGLGYDEQFF | TGTGCCGCCGCTTCGGGACTAGGGTATGATGAGCAGTTCTTC
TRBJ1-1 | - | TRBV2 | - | CASSLQGADTEAFF | TGTGCCAGCAGTTTACAGGGAGCGGACACTGAAGCTTTCTTT
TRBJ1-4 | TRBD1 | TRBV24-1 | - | CATSAHPIYNRTGPFGLYEKLFF | TGTGCCACCAGTGCCCACCCTATCTATAACAGGACAGGGCCTTTTGGCCTTTATGAAAAACTGTTTTTT
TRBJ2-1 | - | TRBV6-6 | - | CASNPKARKEDEQFF | TGTGCCAGCAATCCGAAAGCACGAAAAGAGGATGAGCAGTTCTTC
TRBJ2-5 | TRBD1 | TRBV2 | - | CASSDSTGRETQYF | TGTGCCAGCAGCGACTCGACAGGGCGAGAGACCCAGTACTTC
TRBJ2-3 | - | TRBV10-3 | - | CAISDPTRTDTQYF | TGTGCCATCAGTGATCCGACCCGCACAGATACGCAGTATTTT
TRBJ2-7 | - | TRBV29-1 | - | CSGQVNYEQYF | TGCAGCGGACAGGTGAACTACGAGCAGTACTTC
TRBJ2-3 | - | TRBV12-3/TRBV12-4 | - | CASSFDRVDTQYF | TGTGCCAGCAGTTTTGACCGCGTAGATACGCAGTATTTT
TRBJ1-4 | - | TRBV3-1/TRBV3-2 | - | CASSQRSGEELFF | TGTGCCAGCAGCCAAAGATCAGGTGAAGAACTGTTTTTT
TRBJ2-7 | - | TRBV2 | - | CASRSTGKTYEQYF | TGTGCCAGCAGGTCGACAGGAAAAACCTACGAGCAGTACTTC
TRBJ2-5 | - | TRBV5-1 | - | CASSTGRTAQETQYF | TGCGCCAGCAGCACTGGACGAACCGCCCAGGAGACCCAGTACTTC
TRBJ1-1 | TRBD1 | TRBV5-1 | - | CASSRQTGGTEAFF | TGCGCCAGCAGCCGACAGACAGGGGGTACTGAAGCTTTCTTT
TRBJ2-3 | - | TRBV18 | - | CASSPRPGSDTQYF | TGTGCCAGCTCACCCCGGCCGGGGTCAGATACGCAGTATTTT
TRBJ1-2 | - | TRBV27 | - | CASRQGPLSYGYTF | TGTGCCAGCAGGCAGGGTCCCCTTTCCTATGGCTACACCTTC
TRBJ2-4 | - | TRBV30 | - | CAWSVLGSAKNIQYF | TGTGCCTGGAGTGTTCTGGGCTCGGCCAAAAACATTCAGTACTTC
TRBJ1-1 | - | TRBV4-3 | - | CASSQVDEYLEAFF | TGCGCCAGCAGCCAAGTAGATGAGTATCTCGAAGCTTTCTTT
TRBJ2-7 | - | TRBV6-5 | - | CASSYGRRSSYEQYF | TGTGCCAGCAGTTATGGGCGGAGGAGCTCCTACGAACAGTACTTC
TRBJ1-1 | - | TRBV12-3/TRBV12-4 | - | CASSLGGNTEAFF | TGTGCCAGCAGTTTGGGCGGGAACACTGAAGCTTTCTTT
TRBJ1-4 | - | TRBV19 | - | CASTPRQANEKLFF | TGTGCCAGTACTCCGAGGCAGGCTAATGAAAAACTGTTTTTT
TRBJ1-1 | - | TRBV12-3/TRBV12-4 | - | CASSLNLWTEAFF | TGTGCCAGCAGTTTAAATTTATGGACTGAAGCTTTCTTT
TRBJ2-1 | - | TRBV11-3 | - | CASSSGGQAYNEQFF | TGTGCCAGCAGCTCGGGGGGACAGGCCTACAATGAGCAGTTCTTC
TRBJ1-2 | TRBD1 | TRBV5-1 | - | CASRTRDSSDYGYTF | TGCGCCAGCAGGACCCGGGACAGTTCTGACTATGGCTACACCTTC
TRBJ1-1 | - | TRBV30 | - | CAWSLGNTEAFF | TGTGCCTGGAGTCTTGGAAACACTGAAGCTTTCTTT
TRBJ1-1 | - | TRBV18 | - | CASNENEGLGKAFF | TGTGCCAGTAATGAGAACGAGGGGCTAGGGAAAGCTTTCTTT
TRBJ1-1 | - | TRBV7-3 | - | CASSLQGRGNTEAFF | TGTGCCAGCAGCTTACAGGGGCGAGGGAACACTGAAGCTTTCTTT
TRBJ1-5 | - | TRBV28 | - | CASSSSAGLPQPQHF | -
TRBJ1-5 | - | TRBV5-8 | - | CASSLPEWTEDQPQHF | TGTGCCAGCAGCTTGCCCGAATGGACAGAGGATCAGCCCCAGCATTTT
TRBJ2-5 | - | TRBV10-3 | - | CAIGGLGMETQYF | TGTGCCATCGGGGGGCTGGGTATGGAGACCCAGTACTTC
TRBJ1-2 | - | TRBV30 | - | CAWREGSGYTF | TGTGCCTGGAGGGAGGGAAGCGGGTACACCTTC
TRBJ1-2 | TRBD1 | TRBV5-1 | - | CASSLVETGHGYTF | TGCGCCAGCAGCTTGGTTGAGACAGGGCACGGCTACACCTTC
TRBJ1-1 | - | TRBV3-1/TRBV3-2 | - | CASSQVRLTEAFF | TGTGCCAGCAGCCAAGTTCGGCTCACTGAAGCTTTCTTT
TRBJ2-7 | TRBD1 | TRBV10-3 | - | CAISPQGAAYEQYF | TGTGCCATCAGTCCACAGGGGGCGGCCTACGAGCAGTACTTC
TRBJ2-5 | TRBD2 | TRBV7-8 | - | CASSRPGLASQETQYF | TGTGCCAGCAGCCGTCCGGGACTAGCGAGTCAAGAGACCCAGTACTTC
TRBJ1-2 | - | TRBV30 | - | CAWSEGPTRDTF | TGTGCCTGGAGTGAGGGGCCTACTAGGGACACCTTC
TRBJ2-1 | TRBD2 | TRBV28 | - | CASSKTSGRFYEQFF | TGTGCCAGCAGCAAAACTAGCGGGAGGTTTTATGAGCAGTTCTTC
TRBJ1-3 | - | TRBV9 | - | CASSPRLLLSGNTIYF | TGTGCCAGCAGCCCCCGCCTACTGCTCTCTGGAAACACCATATATTTT
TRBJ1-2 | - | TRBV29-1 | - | CSVEKANYGYTF | TGCAGCGTTGAAAAAGCTAACTATGGCTACACCTTC
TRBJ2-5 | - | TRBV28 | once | CASSRASLAETQYF | TGTGCCAGCAGTCGGGCCTCCCTAGCAGAGACCCAGTACTTC
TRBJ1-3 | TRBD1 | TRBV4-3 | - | CASSQSRGWNRNTIYF | TGCGCCAGCAGCCAATCCAGGGGGTGGAATAGAAACACCATATATTTT
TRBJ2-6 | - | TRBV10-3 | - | CAISSLEVRPNVLTF | TGTGCCATCAGTTCACTAGAGGTGAGGCCCAACGTCCTGACTTTC
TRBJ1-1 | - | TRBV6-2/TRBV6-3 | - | CASSPGHYTEAFF | TGTGCCAGCAGTCCCGGACATTACACTGAAGCTTTCTTT
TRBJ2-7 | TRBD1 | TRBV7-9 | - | CASSPGTAKDEQYF | TGTGCCAGCAGCCCTGGGACAGCAAAAGACGAGCAGTACTTC
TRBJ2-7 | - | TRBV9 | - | CASSVDDGFHYEQYF | TGTGCCAGCAGCGTAGACGACGGGTTCCACTACGAGCAGTACTTC
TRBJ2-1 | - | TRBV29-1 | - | CSVEGARWGSFF | TGCAGCGTTGAAGGGGCTAGGTGGGGCAGCTTCTTC
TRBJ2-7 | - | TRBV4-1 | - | CASSQERTRNEQYF | TGCGCCAGCAGCCAAGAAAGGACGAGAAACGAGCAGTACTTC
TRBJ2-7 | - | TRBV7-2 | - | CASSLYFEQYF | TGTGCCAGCAGCTTATACTTCGAGCAGTACTTC
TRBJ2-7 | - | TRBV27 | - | CASSNNPSYEQYF | TGTGCCAGCAGTAACAACCCCTCCTACGAGCAGTACTTC
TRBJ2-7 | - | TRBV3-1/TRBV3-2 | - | CASSQAGEQYF | TGTGCCAGCAGCCAAGCGGGAGAGCAGTACTTC
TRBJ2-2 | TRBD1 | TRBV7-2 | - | CASSLTGAYTGELFF | TGTGCCAGCAGCTTAACAGGGGCCTACACCGGGGAGCTGTTTTTT
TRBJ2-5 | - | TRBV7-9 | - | CASRLRGGEETQYF | TGTGCCAGCAGGCTTAGGGGGGGCGAAGAGACCCAGTACTTC
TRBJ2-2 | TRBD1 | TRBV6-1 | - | CAAISGQGTGELFF | TGTGCCGCGATATCAGGACAGGGAACCGGGGAGCTGTTTTTT
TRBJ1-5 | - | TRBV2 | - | CASSNQGMNQPQHF | TGTGCCAGCAGTAATCAGGGAATGAATCAGCCCCAGCATTTT
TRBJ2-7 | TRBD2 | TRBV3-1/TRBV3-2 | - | CASSVTSGSSYEQYF | TGTGCCAGCAGTGTGACTAGCGGGAGCTCCTACGAGCAGTACTTC
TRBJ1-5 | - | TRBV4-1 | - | CASSPSRFSSNQPQHF | TGCGCCAGCAGCCCCTCGCGGTTTTCTAGCAATCAGCCCCAGCATTTT
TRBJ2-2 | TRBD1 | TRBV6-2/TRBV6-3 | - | CASSLSGTGVAKGAGELFF | TGTGCCAGCAGTCTCTCCGGGACAGGGGTCGCGAAGGGGGCCGGGGAGCTGTTTTTT
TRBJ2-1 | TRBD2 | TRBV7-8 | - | CASSWGTSGSGRSSYNEQFF | TGTGCCAGCAGCTGGGGGACTAGCGGGTCTGGGCGAAGCTCCTACAATGAGCAGTTCTTC
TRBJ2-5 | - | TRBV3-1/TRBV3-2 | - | CASRVNYQETQYF | TGTGCCAGCAGGGTTAACTACCAAGAGACCCAGTACTTC
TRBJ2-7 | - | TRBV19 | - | CASSSSNEQYF | TGTGCCAGTAGTAGTAGCAACGAGCAGTACTTC
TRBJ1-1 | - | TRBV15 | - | CATSRDRSRGIAEAFF | TGTGCCACCAGCAGAGATCGGAGCAGGGGAATAGCTGAAGCTTTCTTT